This T cell receptor beta chain emerged from a study of T cells in Graves' hyperthyroidism and ophthalmopathy. This clonotype was seen ten or more times. What it binds is unknown. Researchers took RNA transcripts and amplified the TCR beta CDR3 regions from them. The TCR CDR3 was amplified in a first-round RT-PCR using the HTBI primer set. Each CDR3 protein gets one entry after TCRdb re-called the multiplex PCR reads with MiXCR. The sample comprises some 600,000 distinct CDR3 sequences, 14% of which are singletons, and under 7% rests with the top ten. General observations from the study: Blood also contained most expanded thyroid clonotypes above 0.001. A median about 7 months before onset, the model predicted ophthalmopathy.

This CDR3 comprises 14 residues. CDR1 is LNHDA and CDR2 is SQIVND in the germline V gene (reference sequence). V lost 5 bases, J lost 7 bases, and 5 bases stayed unmatched. Fresh peripheral blood, less than 11 ml of it, supplied the PBMCs. The specimen was blood. This receptor was identified in a woman aged 25 to 45 with Graves' hyperthyroidism that later progressed to Graves' ophthalmopathy. The chain is built from TRBV19 and TRBJ2-7, with 13 bases that match TRBD2. DNA for the CDR3: TGTGCCAGTAGTGGACTAGCGGGAGTAAAAGAGCAGTACTTC. Translation gives CASSGLAGVKEQYF.